The 25 T cell receptor beta chains below all came from one sample that was sequenced in a study of blood T cell repertoires in COVID-19. Some clones are missing from TCRdb's copy, which holds only in-frame ones; the method was immunoSEQ multiplex PCR. The sample lists 200,000 to 250,000 clones, 80% to 85% occurring once. Sequenced sample: peripheral blood. Source of these receptors: a woman older than 75 with COVID-19, enrolled during active disease.

Regarding this clone: The junction departs from germline at one end; a sequencing error may be responsible. The V gene is TRBV10-3, the J gene TRBJ2-1; D not resolved. CDR1 and CDR2 from the germline V gene are ENHRY and SYGVKD. The CDR3 is 10 amino acids. The DNA of the CDR3 is TGTGCCATCAGTGGGGCTCGATGGATCTTC. It is translated as CAISGARWIF.

This CDR3 is CASSSSMRGVGTQYF. In DNA form, the CDR3 reads TGTGCCAGCAGCTCCTCGATGCGGGGGGTCGGTACGCAGTATTTT. The gene calls are TRBV7-2 and TRBJ2-3; 8 positions match TRBD2. The V gene's germline CDR1 is SGHTA and CDR2 FQGNSA. The trim removed 4 bases at V and 8 bases at J, leaving 11 bases unmatched. The CDR3 sequence is 15 residues long.

The V call is TRBV13, the J call TRBJ1-2; 12 nucleotides align to TRBD1. With V trimmed by 5 bases and J by 4 bases, 8 bases remained unmatched. Germline V gene data show CDR1 as PRHDT and CDR2 as FYEKMQ (reference sequence). This CDR3 has 16 amino acids. The CDR3 region has the DNA TGTGCCAGCAGCCCAACGGGACAGGGGGCCGGCTATGGCTACACCTTC. This gives the protein CASSPTGQGAGYGYTF.

The chain joins TRBV4-1 to TRBJ2-7, with a weak D call TRBD2 (6 bases). CDR1 and CDR2 (germline): MGHRA, YSYEKL. CDR3 length: 15 residues. Between the trimmed V and J ends, which lost 4 bases and 2 bases, there was a span of 15 bases. The CDR3 bases are TGCGCCAGCAGCCGCGGGACCGCCGCCCCCTACGAGCAGTACTTC. Encoded protein: CASSRGTAAPYEQYF.

CDR3 amino acids: CASRQRTSGGPTDTGELFF. CDR3 bases: TGCGCCAGCAGACAGAGGACTAGCGGGGGGCCCACCGACACCGGGGAGCTGTTTTTT. The gene calls are TRBV5-1 and TRBJ2-2; 14 positions match TRBD2. The CDR3 consists of 19 residues. Germline-derived CDR1 and CDR2 are SGHRS and YFSETQ. V shed 5 bases, J shed 3 bases, and the junction held 12 bases outside the gene matches.

This clone showed up just a few times. The genes are TRBV2 and TRBJ2-5; 11 bases match TRBD2. Looked up from germline, CDR1 is SNHLY and CDR2 is FYNNEI. CDR3 size: 17 residues. Losses at the gene ends were 5 bases for V and 2 bases for J; bases not matched to a gene: 10. The CDR3 reads CASSPTLTSGGQETQYF. The CDR3 region has the DNA TGTGCCAGCAGTCCCACCCTAACTAGCGGGGGACAAGAGACCCAGTACTTC.

As regards this clone: The same CDR3 arises from other DNA sequences in this sample as well. The V call is TRBV7-2, the J call TRBJ1-1; tentative D call: TRBD1 (6 bases). Germline V CDR1 and CDR2: SGHTA, FQGNSA. The ends were cut back, 3 bases at V and 0 bases at J, with 8 bases in the middle. The CDR3 has 14 amino acids. CDR3 loop: CASSLTGLNTEAFF. For the CDR3, the DNA is TGTGCCAGCAGCTTGACAGGACTGAACACTGAAGCTTTCTTT.

The chain employs TRBV5-4 and TRBJ2-1; 7 nucleotides agree with TRBD2. Germline CDR1 reads SGHNT; CDR2 reads YYREEE (reference sequence). V was clipped by 0 bases and J by 4 bases; unmatched bases: 4. This CDR3 is built from 15 residues. CDR3 protein: CASSLDSGGYNEQFF. The CDR3, as DNA: TGTGCCAGCAGCTTGGATTCCGGGGGGTACAATGAGCAGTTCTTC.

The rearrangement uses TRBV6-5 and TRBJ1-5; TRBD1 might be the D (5 bases). Trimming stripped 2 bases from V and 4 bases from J, with 9 bases between. The CDR3 covers 14 residues. The germline gives CDR1 MNHEY, CDR2 SVGAGI. CDR3 loop: CASSYQGRNQPQHF. DNA for the CDR3: TGTGCCAGCAGTTACCAGGGAAGGAATCAGCCCCAGCATTTT.

The chain uses TRBV7-2 and TRBJ2-3; D uncertain. Between the trimmed V and J ends, which lost 8 bases and 0 bases, there was a span of 12 bases. In germline, CDR1 is SGHTA, CDR2 FQGNSA. CDR3 length equals 14 residues. CDR3 sequence (DNA): TGTGCCAGCTCTGGGCAGGCTAGCACAGATACGCAGTATTTT. Its protein product is CASSGQASTDTQYF.

The rearrangement joins TRBV18 to TRBJ2-5; TRBD2 might be the D (5 bases). V lost 6 bases, J lost 1 base, and 12 bases lay in between. CDR3 size: 14 residues. Germline V CDR1 and CDR2: KGHSH, LQKENI. The CDR3 sequence: CASSSRLLQETQYF. The DNA of the CDR3 is TGTGCCAGCTCCTCCAGACTACTCCAAGAGACCCAGTACTTC.

This clone was seen just once. This sequence joins TRBV24-1 and TRBJ2-1, with D maybe TRBD1 (6 bases). From germline, CDR1 is KGHDR and CDR2 SFDVKD. Trimming shortened V by 4 bases and J by 1 base, and 10 bases separated the two germline ends. The CDR3 covers 15 residues. The CDR3 DNA reads as TGTGCCACCAGTGAGAAGGGGGAGTCCTACAATGAGCAGTTCTTC. Protein: CATSEKGESYNEQFF.

The rearrangement links TRBV6-5 to TRBJ1-4; 7 nucleotides agree with TRBD1. The CDR3 spans 14 residues. Germline-derived CDR1 and CDR2 are MNHEY and SVGAGI. Losses at the gene ends were 2 bases for V and 5 bases for J; bases not matched to a gene: 2. The CDR3 DNA sequence: TGTGCCAGCAGTTACAGGGGGCCGAATGAAAAACTGTTTTTT. It translates to CASSYRGPNEKLFF.

The chain employs TRBV5-1 and TRBJ2-5; D not certain. The length of the CDR3 is 13 residues. Germline loops: CDR1 SGHRS, CDR2 YFSETQ. The V end lost 4 bases, the J end lost 7 bases, and 14 bases lay between the germline ends. CDR3 protein: CASSPDSIATQYF. CDR3 in DNA: TGCGCCAGCAGCCCTGATTCTATAGCGACCCAGTACTTC. The whole variable domain, filled in from reference TRBV5-1 and TRBJ2-5, reads KAGVTQTPRYLIKTRGQQVTLSCSPISGHRSVSWYQQTPGQGLQFLFEYFSETQRNKGNFPGRFSGRQFSNSRSEMNVSTLELGDSALYLCASSPDSIATQYFGPGTRLLVL.

The chain links TRBV7-9 to TRBJ2-5; tentatively, D is TRBD1 (5 bases). V lost 4 bases to trimming and J lost 1 base, with 10 bases between them. The CDR3 is made up of 14 amino acids. Germline V gene sequence: CDR1 SEHNR, CDR2 FQNEAQ (reference sequence). Here the CDR3 reads CASSYPGIQETQYF. CDR3 nucleotide sequence: TGTGCCAGCAGCTACCCAGGGATCCAAGAGACCCAGTACTTC.

The rearrangement links TRBV6-2 or TRBV6-3 to TRBJ2-1; 15 nucleotides align to TRBD2. Germline loops: CDR1 MNHEY, CDR2 SVGEGT. V lost 3 bases to trimming and J lost 9 bases; unmatched junction nucleotides: 18. CDR3 length equals 20 residues. Here the CDR3 reads CASSYPRTSGGAPIWAEQFF. In DNA form, the CDR3 reads TGTGCCAGCAGTTATCCGAGGACTAGCGGGGGGGCCCCGATTTGGGCTGAGCAGTTCTTC.

This chain links TRBV18 with TRBJ1-1, with a tentative D call TRBD1 (6 bases). Trimming stripped 4 bases from V and 3 bases from J, with 12 bases between. This CDR3 is 14 amino acids long. Germline V gene data show CDR1 as KGHSH and CDR2 as LQKENI. The CDR3 sequence is CASSLSDSYTEAFF. The CDR3 DNA is TGTGCCAGCTCACTCTCGGACAGCTACACTGAAGCTTTCTTT.

V is TRBV4-2 and J is TRBJ1-6; 7 bases fit TRBD1. V gave up 0 bases and J gave up 8 bases; unmatched junction bases: 4. Germline values: CDR1 LGHNA, CDR2 YNFKEQ. This CDR3 contains 15 residues. The CDR3 protein is CASSQDQGEDSPLHF. The CDR3 region has the DNA TGTGCCAGCAGCCAAGACCAGGGGGAGGATTCACCCCTCCACTTT.

This clone was detected a few times. The genes are TRBV11-2 and TRBJ1-1, with D perhaps matching TRBD1 (5 bases). V was trimmed by 0 bases and J by 6 bases, leaving 11 bases between them. Per the germline V gene, CDR1 is SGHAT and CDR2 is FQNNGV. This CDR3 spans 14 amino acids. The chain's CDR3 is CASSLDFGASEAFF. CDR3 DNA sequence: TGTGCCAGCAGCTTAGATTTTGGGGCTTCTGAAGCTTTCTTT.

This clone has more than one count but fewer than ten. The V call is TRBV21-1, the J call TRBJ2-7; the table's D gene call, TRBD2, was not cross checked with the DNA. TRBV21-1 is a known pseudogene. The CDR3 has 15 residues. The CDR3 here is CASSKENDFTYEQYF. The CDR3 region has the DNA TGTGCCAGCAGCAAAGAAAATGACTTTACCTACGAGCAGTACTTC.

J is TRBJ1-1 and V is TRBV10-3; 9 positions agree with TRBD1. J was trimmed by 11 bases and V by 3 bases; bases with no gene match: 7. CDR1 ENHRY and CDR2 SYGVKD come from the germline V gene. CDR3 size: 13 residues. CDR3 protein: CAISDPRDREAFF. CDR3 in DNA: TGTGCCATCAGTGACCCTCGGGACAGGGAGGCTTTCTTT.

Note on this clone: A junction end diverges from the germline sequence, so it may reflect a read error. The chain links TRBV7-2 to TRBJ1-2; no definite D call. CDR3 length: 15 residues. Germline loops: CDR1 SGHTA, CDR2 FQGNSA. CDR3 sequence: CASSLAATANYGYTF. DNA for the CDR3: TGTGCCAGCAGCCTAGCGGCCACCGCTAACTATGGCTACACCTTC.

The V gene is TRBV4-2, the J gene TRBJ2-1; D not resolved. Germline V gene sequence: CDR1 LGHNA, CDR2 YNFKEQ. CDR3 length: 17 residues. The V gene lost 0 bases and the J gene lost 0 bases, with 12 bases spanning the gap. The CDR3 DNA reads TGTGCCAGCAGCCAAGAAAAAACCGCGAGCTCCTACAATGAGCAGTTCTTC. Its protein is CASSQEKTASSYNEQFF.

The V and J genes are TRBV5-4 and TRBJ2-4, with D possibly matching TRBD1 (6 bases). Trimming pared 9 bases from V and 6 bases from J, leaving 19 bases between. The germline CDR1 and CDR2 sequences are SGHNT and YYREEE (reference sequence). This CDR3 comprises 14 residues. CDR3 bases: TGTGCCACCAAGTCCCAGGGGCTGTCAAACATTCAGTACTTC. This codes for CATKSQGLSNIQYF.

This rearrangement joins TRBV10-1 to TRBJ1-5; D call uncertain. V lost 6 bases and J 2 bases, leaving 5 bases between the germline ends. Germline V CDR1 and CDR2: WNHNN, SYGVQD (reference sequence). The CDR3 runs to 12 residues. CDR3 DNA: TGCGCCAGCAGCACAGGCAATCAGCCCCAGCATTTT. Protein sequence: CASSTGNQPQHF.